This T cell receptor (beta chain) is drawn from a study of blood T cell repertoires in COVID-19. CDR1 is KGHSH and CDR2 is LQKENI in the germline V gene. Germline trimming cut 2 bases from V and 5 bases from J; bases unmatched to any gene: 8. The CDR3 is 15 amino acids. Data came from immunoSEQ multiplex PCR; TCRdb stores just in-frame clones and leaves some out. The table lists 95,000 to 150,000 clones, around 76% of them singletons. The TCR sequence derives from a man aged 70 or older with acute or convalescent COVID-19. The chain has TRBV18 and TRBJ1-2; TRBD1 agrees at 7 bases. Specimen: peripheral blood. The CDR3, as DNA: TGTGCCAGCTCACCAAGGTCAGAGGGGGCGTATGGCTACACCTTC. Protein product: CASSPRSEGAYGYTF.